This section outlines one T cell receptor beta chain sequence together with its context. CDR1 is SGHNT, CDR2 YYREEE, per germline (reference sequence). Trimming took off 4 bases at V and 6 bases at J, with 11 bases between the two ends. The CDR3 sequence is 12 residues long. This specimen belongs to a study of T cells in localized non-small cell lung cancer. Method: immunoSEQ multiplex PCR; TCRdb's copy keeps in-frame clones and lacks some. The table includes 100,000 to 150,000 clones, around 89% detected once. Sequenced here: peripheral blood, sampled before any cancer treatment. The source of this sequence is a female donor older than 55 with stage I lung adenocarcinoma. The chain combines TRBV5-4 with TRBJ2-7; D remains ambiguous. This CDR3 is CASSVLGGEQYF. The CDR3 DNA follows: TGTGCCAGCAGCGTCTTAGGCGGCGAGCAGTACTTC.